Listed here is a single T cell receptor (beta chain). No cognate antigen has been identified for it. Per-base quality was not reported, and no clone a single base away is much larger than it. CDR1 and CDR2 are read off the germline V gene as KGHDR and SFDVKD. V lost 5 bases and J lost 8 bases; the stretch between them is 8 bases long. The CDR3 runs 11 amino acids, cysteine and phenylalanine included. Just the 33-base CDR3 DNA is kept, in frame starting at base 1. The sample originates from a study of control samples from healthy donors and cancer patients (TCRdb year 2020). The receptor library was made with the immunoSEQ multiplex PCR assay. This immuneACCESS table, as held by TCRdb, lists in-frame sequences with V and J called but not all clones. Of the missing ones, under half trace to an unresolved V gene in checked studies; the others have no known cause. Within this sample are about 100,000 clones, with about 92% of them counted one time only. Together, the top ten hold over 8% of the sample.

Recombination joined TRBV24-1 with TRBJ1-2, with no confident D gene call. The clonotype comes from a man younger than 35 in good health. Sequencing was performed on blood. The DNA sequence is given as TGTGCCACCAGTGGGGGAAGAGGCTACACCTTC. The encoded protein is CATSGGRGYTF.